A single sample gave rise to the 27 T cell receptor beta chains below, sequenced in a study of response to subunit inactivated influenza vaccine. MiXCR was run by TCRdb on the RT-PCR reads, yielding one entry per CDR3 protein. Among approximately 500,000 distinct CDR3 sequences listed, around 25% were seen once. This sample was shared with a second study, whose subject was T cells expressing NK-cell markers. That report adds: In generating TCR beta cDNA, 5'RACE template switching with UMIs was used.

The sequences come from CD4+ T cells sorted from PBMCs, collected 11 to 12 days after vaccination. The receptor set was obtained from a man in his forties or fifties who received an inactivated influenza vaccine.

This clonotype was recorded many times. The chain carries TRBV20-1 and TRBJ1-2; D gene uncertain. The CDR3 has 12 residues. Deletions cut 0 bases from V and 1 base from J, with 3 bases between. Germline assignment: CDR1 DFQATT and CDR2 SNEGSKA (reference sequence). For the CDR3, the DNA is TGCAGTGCTAGAGACCTTAACTATGGCTACACCTTC. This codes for CSARDLNYGYTF.

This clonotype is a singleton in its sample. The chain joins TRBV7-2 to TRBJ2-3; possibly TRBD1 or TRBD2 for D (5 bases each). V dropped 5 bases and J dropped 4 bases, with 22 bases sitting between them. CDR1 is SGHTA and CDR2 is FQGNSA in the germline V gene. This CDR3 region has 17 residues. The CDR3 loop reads CASSQTGTPGSPDTQYF. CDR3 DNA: TGTGCCAGCAGCCAAACCGGGACCCCTGGATCCCCAGATACGCAGTATTTT.

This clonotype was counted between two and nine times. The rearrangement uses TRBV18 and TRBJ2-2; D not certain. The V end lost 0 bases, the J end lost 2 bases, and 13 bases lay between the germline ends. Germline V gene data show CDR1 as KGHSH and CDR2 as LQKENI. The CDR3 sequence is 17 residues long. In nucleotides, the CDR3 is TGTGCCAGCTCACCACCGTTCGGCAGTCCCAACACCGGGGAGCTGTTTTTT. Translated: CASSPPFGSPNTGELFF.

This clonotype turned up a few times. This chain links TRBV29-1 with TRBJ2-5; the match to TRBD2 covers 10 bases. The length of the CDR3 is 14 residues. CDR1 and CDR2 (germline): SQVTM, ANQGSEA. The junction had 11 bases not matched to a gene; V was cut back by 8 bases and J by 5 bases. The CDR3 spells CSPTLAGLQETQYF. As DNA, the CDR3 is TGCAGCCCCACACTAGCGGGATTACAGGAGACCCAGTACTTC.

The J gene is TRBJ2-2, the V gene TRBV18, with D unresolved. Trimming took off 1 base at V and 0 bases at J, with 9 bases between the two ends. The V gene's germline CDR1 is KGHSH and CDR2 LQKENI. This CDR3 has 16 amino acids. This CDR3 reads CASSPLQASNTGELFF. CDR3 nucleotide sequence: TGTGCCAGCTCACCACTTCAGGCATCGAACACCGGGGAGCTGTTTTTT. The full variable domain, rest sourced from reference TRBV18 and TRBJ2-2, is NAGVMQNPRHLVRRRGQEARLRCSPMKGHSHVYWYRQLPEEGLKFMVYLQKENIIDESGMPKERFSAEFPKEGPSILRIQQVVRGDSAAYFCASSPLQASNTGELFFGEGSRLTVL.

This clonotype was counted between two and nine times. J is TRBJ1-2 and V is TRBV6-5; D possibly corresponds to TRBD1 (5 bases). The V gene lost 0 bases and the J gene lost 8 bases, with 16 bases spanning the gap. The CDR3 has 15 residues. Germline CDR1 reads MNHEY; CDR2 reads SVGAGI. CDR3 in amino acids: CASSYSRRGFEGYTF. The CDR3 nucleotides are TGTGCCAGCAGTTACTCGAGACGGGGCTTTGAGGGCTACACCTTC.

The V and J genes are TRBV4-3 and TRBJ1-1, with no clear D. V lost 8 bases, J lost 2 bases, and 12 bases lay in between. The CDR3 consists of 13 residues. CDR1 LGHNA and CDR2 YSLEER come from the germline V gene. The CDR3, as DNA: TGCGCCAGCGGCACTCTGGGTAACACTGAAGCTTTCTTT. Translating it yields CASGTLGNTEAFF.

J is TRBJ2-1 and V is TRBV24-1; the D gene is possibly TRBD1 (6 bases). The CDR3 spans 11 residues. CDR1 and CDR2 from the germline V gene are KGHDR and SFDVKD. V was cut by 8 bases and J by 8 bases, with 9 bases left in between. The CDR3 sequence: CATKQGDEQFF. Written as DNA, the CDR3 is TGTGCCACCAAACAGGGCGATGAGCAGTTCTTC.

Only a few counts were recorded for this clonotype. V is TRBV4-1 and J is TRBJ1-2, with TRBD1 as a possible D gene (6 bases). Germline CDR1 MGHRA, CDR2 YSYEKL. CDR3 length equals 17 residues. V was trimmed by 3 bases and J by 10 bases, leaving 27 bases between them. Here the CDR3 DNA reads TGCGCCAGCAGCCAGTCCCTCGTTGTACAGGGAAGTCTGCCCTACACCTTC. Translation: CASSQSLVVQGSLPYTF.

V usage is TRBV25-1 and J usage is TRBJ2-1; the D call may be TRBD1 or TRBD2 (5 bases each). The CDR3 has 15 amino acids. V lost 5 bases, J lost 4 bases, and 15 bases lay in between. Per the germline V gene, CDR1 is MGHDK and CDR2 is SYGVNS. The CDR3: CASSRPGRLYNEQFF. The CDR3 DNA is TGTGCCAGCAGTAGGCCGGGACGGCTATACAATGAGCAGTTCTTC.

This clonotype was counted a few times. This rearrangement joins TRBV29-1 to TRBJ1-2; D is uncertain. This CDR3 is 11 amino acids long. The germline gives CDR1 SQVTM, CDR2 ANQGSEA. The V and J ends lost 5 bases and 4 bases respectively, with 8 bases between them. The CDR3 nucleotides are TGCAGCGTTTCGCGGGGCTATGGCTACACCTTC. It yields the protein CSVSRGYGYTF.

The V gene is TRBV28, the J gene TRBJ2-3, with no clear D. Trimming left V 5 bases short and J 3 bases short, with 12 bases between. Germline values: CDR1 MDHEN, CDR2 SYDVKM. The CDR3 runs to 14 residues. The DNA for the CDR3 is TGTGCCAGCAGTGCAGCGACACGTACAGATACGCAGTATTTT. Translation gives CASSAATRTDTQYF.

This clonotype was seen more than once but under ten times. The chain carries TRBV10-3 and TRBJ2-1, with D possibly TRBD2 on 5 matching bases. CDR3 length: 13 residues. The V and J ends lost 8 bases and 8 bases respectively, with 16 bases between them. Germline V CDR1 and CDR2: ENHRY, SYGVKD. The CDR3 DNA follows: TGTGCCATCTCGGACTCCGAGGTCGATGAGCAGTTCTTC. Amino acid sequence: CAISDSEVDEQFF.

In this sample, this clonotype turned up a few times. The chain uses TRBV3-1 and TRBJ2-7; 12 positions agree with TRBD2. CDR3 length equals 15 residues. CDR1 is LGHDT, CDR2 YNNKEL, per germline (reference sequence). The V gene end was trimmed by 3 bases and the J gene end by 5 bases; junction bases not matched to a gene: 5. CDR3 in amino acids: CASSHHWTSGNEQYF. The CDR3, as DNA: TGTGCCAGCAGCCACCATTGGACTAGCGGGAACGAGCAGTACTTC.

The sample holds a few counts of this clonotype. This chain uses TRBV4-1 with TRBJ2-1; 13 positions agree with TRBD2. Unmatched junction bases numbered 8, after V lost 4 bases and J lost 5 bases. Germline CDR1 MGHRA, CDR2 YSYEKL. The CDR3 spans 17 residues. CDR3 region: CASSLRGGTSGDNEQFF. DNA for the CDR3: TGCGCCAGCAGCCTTCGAGGTGGGACTAGCGGGGACAATGAGCAGTTCTTC.

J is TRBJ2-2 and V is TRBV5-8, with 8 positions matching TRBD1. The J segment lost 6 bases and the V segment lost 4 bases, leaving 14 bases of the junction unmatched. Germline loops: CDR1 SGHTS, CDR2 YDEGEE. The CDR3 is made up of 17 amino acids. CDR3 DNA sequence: TGTGCCAGCAGCCGAGGACAGGGAGGAACGGGGGCCGGGGAGCTGTTTTTT. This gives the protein CASSRGQGGTGAGELFF. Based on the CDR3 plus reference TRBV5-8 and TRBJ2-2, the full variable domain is EAGVTQSPTHLIKTRGQQATLRCSPISGHTSVYWYQQALGLGLQFLLWYDEGEERNRGNFPPRFSGRQFPNYSSELNVNALELEDSALYLCASSRGQGGTGAGELFFGEGSRLTVL.

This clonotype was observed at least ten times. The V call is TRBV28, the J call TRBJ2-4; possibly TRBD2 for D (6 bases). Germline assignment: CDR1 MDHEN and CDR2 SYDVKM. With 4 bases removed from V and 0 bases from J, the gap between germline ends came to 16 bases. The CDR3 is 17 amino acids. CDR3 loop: CASSYSGLYLAKNIQYF. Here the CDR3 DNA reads TGTGCCAGCAGTTACTCGGGACTCTACCTAGCCAAAAACATTCAGTACTTC. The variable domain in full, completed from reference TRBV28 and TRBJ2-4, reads DVKVTQSSRYLVKRTGEKVFLECVQDMDHENMFWYRQDPGLGLRLIYFSYDVKMKEKGDIPEGYSVSREKKERFSLILESASTNQTSMYLCASSYSGLYLAKNIQYFGAGTRLSVL.

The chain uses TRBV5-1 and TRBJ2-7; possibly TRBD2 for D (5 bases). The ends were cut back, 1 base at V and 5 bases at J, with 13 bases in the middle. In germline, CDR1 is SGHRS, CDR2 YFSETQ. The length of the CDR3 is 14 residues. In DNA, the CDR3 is TGCGCCAGCAGCTTGAAGGGAGTATCCCACGAGCAGTACTTC. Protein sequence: CASSLKGVSHEQYF. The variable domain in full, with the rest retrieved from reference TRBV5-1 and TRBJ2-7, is KAGVTQTPRYLIKTRGQQVTLSCSPISGHRSVSWYQQTPGQGLQFLFEYFSETQRNKGNFPGRFSGRQFSNSRSEMNVSTLELGDSALYLCASSLKGVSHEQYFGPGTRLTVT.

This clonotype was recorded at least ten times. The CDR3 reads CASSFRILTDTQYF. The CDR3 bases are TGTGCCAGCAGTTTCCGGATTTTGACAGATACGCAGTATTTT. The chain joins TRBV12-3 or TRBV12-4 to TRBJ2-3, with unresolved D. V was pared by 3 bases and J by 3 bases, with 10 bases between. This CDR3 has 14 amino acids.

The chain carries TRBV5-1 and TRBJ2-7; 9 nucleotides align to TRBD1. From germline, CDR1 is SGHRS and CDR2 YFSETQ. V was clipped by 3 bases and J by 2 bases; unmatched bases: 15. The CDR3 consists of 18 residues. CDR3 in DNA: TGCGCCAGCAGCTCCAGTCAGTGGGACAGGGAAAGGGCCTACGAGCAGTACTTC. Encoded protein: CASSSSQWDRERAYEQYF.

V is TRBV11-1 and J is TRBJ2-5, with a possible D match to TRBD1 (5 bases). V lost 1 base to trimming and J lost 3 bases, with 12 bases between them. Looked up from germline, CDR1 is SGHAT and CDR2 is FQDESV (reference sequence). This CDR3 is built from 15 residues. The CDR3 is CASSLGTRSKETQYF. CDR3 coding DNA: TGTGCCAGCAGCTTAGGGACACGGTCCAAAGAGACCCAGTACTTC.

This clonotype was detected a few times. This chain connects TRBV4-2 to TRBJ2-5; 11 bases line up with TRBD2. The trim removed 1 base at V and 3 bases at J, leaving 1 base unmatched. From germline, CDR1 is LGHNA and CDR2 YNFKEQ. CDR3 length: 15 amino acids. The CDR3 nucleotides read TGTGCCAGCAGCCAAGCGGGACTAGCGGAAGAGACCCAGTACTTC. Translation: CASSQAGLAEETQYF.

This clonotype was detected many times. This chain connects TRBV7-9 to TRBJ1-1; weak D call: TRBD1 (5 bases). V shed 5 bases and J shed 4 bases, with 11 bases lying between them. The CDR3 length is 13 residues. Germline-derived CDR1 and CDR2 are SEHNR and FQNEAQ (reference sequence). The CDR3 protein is CASSLGGSTEAFF. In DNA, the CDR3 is TGTGCCAGCAGCCTGGGGGGTAGCACTGAAGCTTTCTTT.

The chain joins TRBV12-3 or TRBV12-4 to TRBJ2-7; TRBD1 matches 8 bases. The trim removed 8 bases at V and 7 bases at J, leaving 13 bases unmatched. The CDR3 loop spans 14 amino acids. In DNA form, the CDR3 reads TGTGCCAGCTCAGGGGGCGCCTCTTTGAGAGAGCAGTACTTC. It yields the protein CASSGGASLREQYF.

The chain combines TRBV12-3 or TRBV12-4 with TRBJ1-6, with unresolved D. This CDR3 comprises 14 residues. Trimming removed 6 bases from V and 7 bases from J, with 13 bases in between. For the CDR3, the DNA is TGTGCCAGCAGCATAACCTTGACAAATTCACCCCTCCACTTT. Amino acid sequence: CASSITLTNSPLHF.

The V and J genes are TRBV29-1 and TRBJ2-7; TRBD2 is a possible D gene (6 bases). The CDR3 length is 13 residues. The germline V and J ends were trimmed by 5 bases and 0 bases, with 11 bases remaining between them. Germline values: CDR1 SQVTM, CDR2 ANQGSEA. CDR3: CSVLGGSSYEQYF. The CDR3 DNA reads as TGCAGCGTTCTCGGGGGATCCTCCTACGAGCAGTACTTC.

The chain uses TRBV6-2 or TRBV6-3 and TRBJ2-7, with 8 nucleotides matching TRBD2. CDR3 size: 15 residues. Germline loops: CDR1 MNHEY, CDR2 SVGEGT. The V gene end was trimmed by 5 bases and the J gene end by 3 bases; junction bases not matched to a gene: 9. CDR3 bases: TGTGCCAGCAGTACCTTAGCGGGACTAGTCTACGAGCAGTACTTC. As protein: CASSTLAGLVYEQYF.